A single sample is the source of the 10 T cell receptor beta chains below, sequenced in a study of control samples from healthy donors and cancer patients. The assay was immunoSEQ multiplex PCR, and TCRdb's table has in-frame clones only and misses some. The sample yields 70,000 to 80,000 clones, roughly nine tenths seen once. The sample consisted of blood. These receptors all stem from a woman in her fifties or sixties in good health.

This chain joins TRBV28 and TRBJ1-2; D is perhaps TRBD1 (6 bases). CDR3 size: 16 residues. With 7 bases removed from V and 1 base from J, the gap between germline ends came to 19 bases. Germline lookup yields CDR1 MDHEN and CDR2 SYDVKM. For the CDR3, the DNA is TGTGCCAGCACCACCTCCGCGGGGGCTAATAACTATGGCTACACCTTC. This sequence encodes CASTTSAGANNYGYTF.

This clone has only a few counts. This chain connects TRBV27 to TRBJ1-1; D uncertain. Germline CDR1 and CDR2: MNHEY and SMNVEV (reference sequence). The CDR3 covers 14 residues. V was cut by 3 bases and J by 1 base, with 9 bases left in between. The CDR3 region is CASSFGGTNTEAFF. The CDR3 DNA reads TGTGCCAGCAGTTTCGGAGGTACGAACACTGAAGCTTTCTTT.

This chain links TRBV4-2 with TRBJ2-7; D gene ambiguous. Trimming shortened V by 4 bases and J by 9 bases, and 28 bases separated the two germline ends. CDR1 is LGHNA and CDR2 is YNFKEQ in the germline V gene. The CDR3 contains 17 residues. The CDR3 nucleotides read TGTGCCAGCAGCCCCGGTGGCTCTAGTTCGCGAACGACCGGGCAGTACTTC. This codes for CASSPGGSSSRTTGQYF.

The CDR3 DNA follows: TGCAGCGCTCCGACGGGTAATACGCAGTATTTT. This translates into CSAPTGNTQYF. The chain has TRBV29-1 and TRBJ2-3; no clear D. With 7 bases removed from V and 7 bases from J, the gap between germline ends came to 12 bases. Germline-derived CDR1 and CDR2 are SQVTM and ANQGSEA. The CDR3 covers 11 residues.

CDR3 in amino acids: CASALGNSPLHF. The CDR3, as DNA: TGTGCCAGCGCTCTGGGGAATTCACCCCTCCACTTT. J is TRBJ1-6 and V is TRBV2; D uncertain. Germline V gene sequence: CDR1 SNHLY, CDR2 FYNNEI. The CDR3 covers 12 residues. With 8 bases removed from V and 7 bases from J, the gap between germline ends came to 9 bases.

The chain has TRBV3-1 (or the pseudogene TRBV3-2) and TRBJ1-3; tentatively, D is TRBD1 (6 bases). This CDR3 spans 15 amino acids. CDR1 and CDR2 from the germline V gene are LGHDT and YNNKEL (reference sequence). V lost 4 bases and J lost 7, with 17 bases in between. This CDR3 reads CASSPQGQDWNTIYF. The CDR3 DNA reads TGTGCCAGCAGCCCCCAGGGACAAGATTGGAACACCATATATTTT.

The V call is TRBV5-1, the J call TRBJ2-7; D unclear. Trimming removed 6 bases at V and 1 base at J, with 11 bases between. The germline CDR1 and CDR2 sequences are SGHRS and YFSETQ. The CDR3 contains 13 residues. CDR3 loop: CASNFQGSYEQYF. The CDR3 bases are TGCGCCAGCAACTTCCAAGGATCCTACGAGCAGTACTTC. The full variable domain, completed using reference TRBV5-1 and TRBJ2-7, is KAGVTQTPRYLIKTRGQQVTLSCSPISGHRSVSWYQQTPGQGLQFLFEYFSETQRNKGNFPGRFSGRQFSNSRSEMNVSTLELGDSALYLCASNFQGSYEQYFGPGTRLTVT.

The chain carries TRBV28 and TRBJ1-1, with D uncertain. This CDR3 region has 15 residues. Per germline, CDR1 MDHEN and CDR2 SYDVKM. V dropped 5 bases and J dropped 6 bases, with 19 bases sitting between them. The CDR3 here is CASSPPGRRAPEAFF. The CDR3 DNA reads TGTGCCAGCAGTCCCCCCGGACGGAGGGCCCCTGAAGCTTTCTTT.

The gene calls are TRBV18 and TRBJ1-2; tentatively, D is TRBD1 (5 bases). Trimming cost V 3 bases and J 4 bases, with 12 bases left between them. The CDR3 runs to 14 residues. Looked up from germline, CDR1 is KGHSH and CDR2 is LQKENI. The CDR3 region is CASSPKTEGYGYTF. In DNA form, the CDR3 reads TGTGCCAGCTCACCGAAGACAGAAGGCTATGGCTACACCTTC.

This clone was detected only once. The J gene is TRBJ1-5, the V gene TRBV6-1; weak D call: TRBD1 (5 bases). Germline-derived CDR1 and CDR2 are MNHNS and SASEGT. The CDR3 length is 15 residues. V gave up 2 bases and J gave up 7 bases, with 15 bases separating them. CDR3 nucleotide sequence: TGTGCCAGCAGTGAACTGACAGTAATCGGGCAGCCCCAGCATTTT. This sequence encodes CASSELTVIGQPQHF.